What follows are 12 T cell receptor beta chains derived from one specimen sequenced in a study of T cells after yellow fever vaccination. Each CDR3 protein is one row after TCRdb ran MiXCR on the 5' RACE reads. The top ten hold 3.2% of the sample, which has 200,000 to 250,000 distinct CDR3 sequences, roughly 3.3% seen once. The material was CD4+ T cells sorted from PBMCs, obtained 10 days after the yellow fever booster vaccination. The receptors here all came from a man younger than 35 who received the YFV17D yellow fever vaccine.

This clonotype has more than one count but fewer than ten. The CDR3 sequence is CASSFRVGYTF. The CDR3 bases are TGTGCCAGCAGCTTCAGGGTTGGCTACACCTTC. V usage is TRBV5-6 and J usage is TRBJ1-2; a possible D gene is TRBD1 (5 bases). Germline V lookup: CDR1 SGHDT, CDR2 YYEEEE. The CDR3 covers 11 residues. Trimming shortened V by 2 bases and J by 7 bases, and 6 bases separated the two germline ends.

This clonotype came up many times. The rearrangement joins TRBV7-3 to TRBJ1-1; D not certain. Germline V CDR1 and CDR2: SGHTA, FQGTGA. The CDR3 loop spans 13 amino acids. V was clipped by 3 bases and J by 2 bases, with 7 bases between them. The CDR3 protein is CASSLLFNTEAFF. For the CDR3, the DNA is TGTGCCAGCAGCTTGCTCTTTAACACTGAAGCTTTCTTT.

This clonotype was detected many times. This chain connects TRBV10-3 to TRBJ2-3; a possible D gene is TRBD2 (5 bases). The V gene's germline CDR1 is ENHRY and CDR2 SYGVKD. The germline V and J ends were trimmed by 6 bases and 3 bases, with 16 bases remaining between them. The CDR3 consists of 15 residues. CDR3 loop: CAIRRLGGITDTQYF. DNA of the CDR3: TGTGCCATCAGAAGACTCGGAGGAATTACAGATACGCAGTATTTT.

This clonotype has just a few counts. This CDR3 is CASSTPGGGLGEQYF. The CDR3, as DNA: TGTGCCAGTAGTACCCCAGGAGGGGGCCTGGGGGAGCAGTACTTC. The chain recombines TRBV19 with TRBJ2-7, with D possibly TRBD1 on 7 matching bases. The V end was cut by 4 bases, the J end by 7 bases, with 20 bases between. This CDR3 spans 15 amino acids. Germline CDR1 is LNHDA and CDR2 is SQIVND (reference sequence).

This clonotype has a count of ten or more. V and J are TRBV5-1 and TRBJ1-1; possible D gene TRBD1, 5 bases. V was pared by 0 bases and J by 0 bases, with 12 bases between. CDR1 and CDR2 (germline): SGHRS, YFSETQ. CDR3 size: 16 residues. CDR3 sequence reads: CASSLVRGPLNTEAFF. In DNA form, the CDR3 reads TGCGCCAGCAGCTTGGTACGGGGACCTCTGAACACTGAAGCTTTCTTT.

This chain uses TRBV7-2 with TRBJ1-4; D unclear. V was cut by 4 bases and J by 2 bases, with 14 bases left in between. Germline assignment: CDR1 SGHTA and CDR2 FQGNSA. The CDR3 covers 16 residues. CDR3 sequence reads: CASSSMDLRTNEKLFF. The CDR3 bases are TGTGCCAGCAGCTCGATGGATCTGCGGACTAATGAAAAACTGTTTTTT.

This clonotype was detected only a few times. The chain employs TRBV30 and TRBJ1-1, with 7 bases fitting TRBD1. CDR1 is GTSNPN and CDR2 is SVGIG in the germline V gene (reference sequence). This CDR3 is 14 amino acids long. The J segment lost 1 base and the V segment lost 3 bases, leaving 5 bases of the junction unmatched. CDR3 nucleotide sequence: TGTGCCTGGAGCCAGGGGGGATCGAACACTGAAGCTTTCTTT. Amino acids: CAWSQGGSNTEAFF.

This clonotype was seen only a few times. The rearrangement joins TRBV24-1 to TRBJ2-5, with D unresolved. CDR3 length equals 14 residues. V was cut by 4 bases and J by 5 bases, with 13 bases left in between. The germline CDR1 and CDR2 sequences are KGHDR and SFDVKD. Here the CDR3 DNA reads TGTGCCACCAGTGACGCAGACGGTGGGGAGACCCAGTACTTC. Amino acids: CATSDADGGETQYF.

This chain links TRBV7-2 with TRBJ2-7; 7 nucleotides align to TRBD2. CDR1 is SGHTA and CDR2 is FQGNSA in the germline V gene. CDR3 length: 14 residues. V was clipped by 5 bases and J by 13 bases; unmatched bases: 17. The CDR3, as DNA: TGTGCCAGCAGCCCCTATATGGAGGCTAGCGGACCTTACTTC. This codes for CASSPYMEASGPYF.

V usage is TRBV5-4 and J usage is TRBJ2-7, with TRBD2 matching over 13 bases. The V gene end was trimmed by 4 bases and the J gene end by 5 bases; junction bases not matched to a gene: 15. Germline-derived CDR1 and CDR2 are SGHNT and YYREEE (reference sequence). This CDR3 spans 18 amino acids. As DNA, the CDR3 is TGTGCCAGCAGCCCAGGCTCACTAGCGGGGGGGACCCCCGACGAGCAGTACTTC. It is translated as CASSPGSLAGGTPDEQYF.

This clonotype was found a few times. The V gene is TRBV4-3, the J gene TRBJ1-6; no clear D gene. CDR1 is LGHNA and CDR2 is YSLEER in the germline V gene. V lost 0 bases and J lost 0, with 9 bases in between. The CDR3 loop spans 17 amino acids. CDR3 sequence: CASSQDPVGSYNSPLHF. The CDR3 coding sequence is TGCGCCAGCAGCCAAGATCCGGTCGGCTCCTATAATTCACCCCTCCACTTT.

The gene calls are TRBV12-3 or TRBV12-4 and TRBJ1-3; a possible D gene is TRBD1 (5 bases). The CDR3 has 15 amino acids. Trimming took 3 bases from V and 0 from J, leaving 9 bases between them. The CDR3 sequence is CASSFRGISGNTIYF. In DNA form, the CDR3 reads TGTGCCAGCAGTTTCCGGGGCATCTCTGGAAACACCATATATTTT.